Presented here are 8 T cell receptor beta chains from one specimen sequenced in a study of cytomegalovirus exposure and HLA in healthy donors. The PCR was carried out with 60 Vbeta primers and 13 Jbeta primers. Some clones are missing from TCRdb's copy, which holds only in-frame ones; the method was immunoSEQ multiplex PCR. This table holds some 250,000 clones, 82% found once. Sequencing was performed on PBMCs. The source of these receptors is a woman between 35 and 50 years old in good health and CMV-seropositive.

In its sample, this clone was seen once. The chain couples TRBV6-5 to TRBJ1-3; 7 bases align to TRBD1. Trimming removed 8 bases from V and 2 bases from J; junction bases left unmatched: 3. The CDR3 has 13 residues. CDR1 is MNHEY, CDR2 SVGAGI, per germline. CDR3: CASATGAGNTIYF. The CDR3 bases are TGTGCCAGCGCAACAGGGGCTGGAAACACCATATATTTT.

The rearrangement uses TRBV7-3 and TRBJ2-1; 8 nucleotides line up with TRBD2. The V segment lost 1 base and the J segment 16 bases; nucleotides outside the gene matches: 18. The CDR3 is 16 residues long. Germline V gene sequence: CDR1 SGHTA, CDR2 FQGTGA. CDR3 region: CASSLIPKYDAGGQFF. DNA for the CDR3: TGTGCCAGCAGCTTAATCCCCAAGTACGATGCGGGGGGTCAATTCTTC.

The CDR3 is CAWNIHSSNYGYTF. CDR3 DNA: TGTGCCTGGAATATCCACAGTTCTAACTATGGCTACACCTTC. The V call is TRBV30, the J call TRBJ1-2; D is undetermined. The V and J ends lost 4 bases and 0 bases respectively, with 12 bases between them. Germline-derived CDR1 and CDR2 are GTSNPN and SVGIG (reference sequence). The CDR3 runs 14 residues.

This chain links TRBV9 with TRBJ1-5, with 8 nucleotides matching TRBD1. Trimming at V came to 6 bases and at J to 6 bases, leaving 11 bases not matched to a gene. The CDR3 has 15 amino acids. Germline-derived CDR1 and CDR2 are SGDLS and YYNGEE. The CDR3 nucleotides are TGTGCCAGCACCTTACAGGGGGATCCGGGTCAGCCCCAGCATTTT. This codes for CASTLQGDPGQPQHF.

The V and J genes are TRBV27 and TRBJ1-2; D is unclear. Germline CDR1 reads MNHEY; CDR2 reads SMNVEV (reference sequence). The CDR3 is 14 amino acids. Between the trimmed V and J ends, which lost 0 bases and 5 bases, there was a span of 10 bases. This CDR3 reads CASSLSPGGYGYTF. In DNA form, the CDR3 reads TGTGCCAGCAGTTTATCCCCGGGAGGATATGGCTACACCTTC.

This chain connects TRBV6-5 to TRBJ1-2; tentatively, D is TRBD1 (5 bases). The CDR3 is 13 residues long. The germline gives CDR1 MNHEY, CDR2 SVGAGI. Between the trimmed V and J ends, which lost 4 bases and 10 bases, there was a span of 16 bases. CDR3 nucleotide sequence: TGTGCCAGCAGTTCCCTCTCGACAGAGTCCTACACCTTC. This codes for CASSSLSTESYTF.

The rearrangement joins TRBV4-2 to TRBJ2-1; 11 bases agree with TRBD2. Germline trimming cut 4 bases from V and 5 bases from J; bases unmatched to any gene: 7. This CDR3 comprises 16 residues. Germline loops: CDR1 LGHNA, CDR2 YNFKEQ. The CDR3: CASSLRASGGNNEQFF. For the CDR3, the DNA is TGTGCCAGCAGCCTTCGAGCTAGCGGGGGGAACAATGAGCAGTTCTTC.

The chain combines TRBV6-1 with TRBJ1-5; perhaps TRBD1 as D (5 bases). The V and J ends lost 6 bases and 0 bases respectively, with 9 bases between them. Germline assignment: CDR1 MNHNS and CDR2 SASEGT. The CDR3 is 14 residues long. The CDR3 protein is CASRGVTSNQPQHF. The CDR3 nucleotides are TGTGCCAGCAGAGGGGTCACTAGCAATCAGCCCCAGCATTTT.